This TCR beta chain was captured by sequencing in a study of T-cell reconstitution after alpha-beta-depleted transplantation in children. Study-level results: Elevated TCRbeta diversity at day 60 was traced, in some patients, to surviving recipient T cells and thymic progenitors. When one year had passed after transplant, most T-cell counts and diversity came from newly produced T cells.

V was pared by 0 bases and J by 5 bases, with 10 bases between. Germline CDR1 reads DFQATT; CDR2 reads SNEGSKA (reference sequence). The CDR3 totals 13 residues. This clonotype has ten or more counts. Its antigen is not identified. Unique molecular identifiers were built into the TCRbeta library. One entry per CDR3 protein results from TCRdb running MiXCR on the PCR reads. The table includes 60,000 to 70,000 distinct CDR3 sequences, 4.9% detected once. J is TRBJ1-1 and V is TRBV20-1; D gene unclear. Source: PBMCs, mostly from graft donor cells, taken 180 days after TCRalphabeta/CD19-depleted stem cell transplant. The receptor was derived from a boy under two years old who had a stem cell transplant for acute myeloid leukemia, so the T cells may come from the graft donor. This CDR3 is CSARDPAKTEAFF. CDR3 coding DNA: TGCAGTGCTAGAGATCCGGCTAAAACTGAAGCTTTCTTT.